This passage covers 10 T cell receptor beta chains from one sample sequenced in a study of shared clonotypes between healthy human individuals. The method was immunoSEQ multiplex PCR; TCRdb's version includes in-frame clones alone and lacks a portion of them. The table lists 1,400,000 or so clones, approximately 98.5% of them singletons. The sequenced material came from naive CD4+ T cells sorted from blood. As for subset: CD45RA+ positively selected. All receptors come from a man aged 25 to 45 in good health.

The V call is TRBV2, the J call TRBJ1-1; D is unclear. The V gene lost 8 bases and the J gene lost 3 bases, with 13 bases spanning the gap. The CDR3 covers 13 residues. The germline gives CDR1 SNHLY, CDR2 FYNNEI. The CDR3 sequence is CASSGRWYTEAFF. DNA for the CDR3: TGTGCCAGCTCTGGACGGTGGTACACTGAAGCTTTCTTT.

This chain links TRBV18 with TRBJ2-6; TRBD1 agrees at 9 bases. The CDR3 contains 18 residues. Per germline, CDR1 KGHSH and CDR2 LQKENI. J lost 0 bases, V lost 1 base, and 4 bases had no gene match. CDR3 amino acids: CASSPQGTGISGANVLTF. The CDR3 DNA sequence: TGTGCCAGCTCACCACAAGGGACAGGGATCTCTGGGGCCAACGTCCTGACTTTC.

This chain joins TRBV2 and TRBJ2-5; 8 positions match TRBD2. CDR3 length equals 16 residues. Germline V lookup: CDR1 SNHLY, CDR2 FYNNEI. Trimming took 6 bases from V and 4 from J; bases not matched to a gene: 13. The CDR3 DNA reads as TGTGCCAGCAGACCAACCGGGACTAGTTTGTCAGAGACCCAGTACTTC. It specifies CASRPTGTSLSETQYF.

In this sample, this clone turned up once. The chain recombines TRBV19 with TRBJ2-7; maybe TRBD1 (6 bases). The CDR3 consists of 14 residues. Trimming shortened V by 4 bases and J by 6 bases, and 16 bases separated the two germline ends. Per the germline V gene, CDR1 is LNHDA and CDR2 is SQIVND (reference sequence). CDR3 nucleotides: TGTGCCAGTAGTACACGACAGGTGATGGGCGAGCAGTACTTC. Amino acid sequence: CASSTRQVMGEQYF.

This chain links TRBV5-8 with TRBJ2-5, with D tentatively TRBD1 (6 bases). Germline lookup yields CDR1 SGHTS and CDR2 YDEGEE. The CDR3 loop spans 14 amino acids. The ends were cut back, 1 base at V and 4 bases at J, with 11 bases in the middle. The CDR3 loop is CASSLTGIGETQYF. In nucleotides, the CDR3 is TGTGCCAGCAGCTTGACAGGGATAGGAGAGACCCAGTACTTC. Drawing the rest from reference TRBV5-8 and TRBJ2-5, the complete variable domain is EAGVTQSPTHLIKTRGQQATLRCSPISGHTSVYWYQQALGLGLQFLLWYDEGEERNRGNFPPRFSGRQFPNYSSELNVNALELEDSALYLCASSLTGIGETQYFGPGTRLLVL.

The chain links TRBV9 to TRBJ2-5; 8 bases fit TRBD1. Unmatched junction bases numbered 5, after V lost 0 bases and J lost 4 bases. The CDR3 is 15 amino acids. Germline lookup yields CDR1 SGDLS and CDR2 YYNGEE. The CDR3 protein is CASSVGTGLGETQYF. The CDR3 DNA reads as TGTGCCAGCAGCGTAGGGACAGGGTTGGGAGAGACCCAGTACTTC.

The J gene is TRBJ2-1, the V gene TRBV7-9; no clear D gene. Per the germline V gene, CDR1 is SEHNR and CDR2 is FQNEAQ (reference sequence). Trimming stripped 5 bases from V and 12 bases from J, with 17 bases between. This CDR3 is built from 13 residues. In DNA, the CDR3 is TGTGCCAGCAGCACAGCTCCGGCCCCGGGGCAGTTCTTC. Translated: CASSTAPAPGQFF. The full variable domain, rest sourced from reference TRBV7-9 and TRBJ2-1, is DTGVSQNPRHKITKRGQNVTFRCDPISEHNRLYWYRQTLGQGPEFLTYFQNEAQLEKSRLLSDRFSAERPKGSFSTLEIQRTEQGDSAMYLCASSTAPAPGQFFGPGTRLTVL.

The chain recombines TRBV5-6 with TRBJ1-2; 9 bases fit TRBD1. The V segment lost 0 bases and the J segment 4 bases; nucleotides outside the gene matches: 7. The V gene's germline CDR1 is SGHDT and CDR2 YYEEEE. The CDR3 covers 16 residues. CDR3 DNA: TGTGCCAGCAGCTTGGGCGGGGACAGGGAGACCTATGGCTACACCTTC. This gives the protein CASSLGGDRETYGYTF.

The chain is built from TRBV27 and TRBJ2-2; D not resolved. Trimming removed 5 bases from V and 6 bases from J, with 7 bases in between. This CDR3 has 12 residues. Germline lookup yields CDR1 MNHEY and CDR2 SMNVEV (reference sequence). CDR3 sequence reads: CASSPPPGELFF. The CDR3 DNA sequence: TGTGCCAGCAGTCCACCCCCCGGGGAGCTGTTTTTT.

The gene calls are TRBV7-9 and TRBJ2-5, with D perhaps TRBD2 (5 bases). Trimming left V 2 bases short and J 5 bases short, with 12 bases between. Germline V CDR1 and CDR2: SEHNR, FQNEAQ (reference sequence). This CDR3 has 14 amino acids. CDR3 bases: TGTGCCAGCAGCTTATTAGCTAGCTCGGAGACCCAGTACTTC. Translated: CASSLLASSETQYF.